These T cell receptor beta chains were read from a single sample in a study of PD-1 blockade in mismatch repair-deficient tumors. Measured with immunoSEQ multiplex PCR; TCRdb has only the in-frame clones, and not every one. The table lists tens of thousands of clones, approximately 78% of them singletons. This specimen was peripheral blood, taken 2 weeks after starting pembrolizumab. The receptors derive from an adult with mismatch repair-deficient cancer. The CDR3 runs from the conserved cysteine through the conserved F or W. The order of the fields is clone size, V gene, D gene, J gene, CDR3 protein, CDR3 DNA. A D gene is named only where the DNA matches it firmly. Only part of the rows carry a size: once, few, many, or a class if the clone is expanded.

-	TRBV9	TRBD1	TRBJ1-2	CASSHPSTGGHGYTF	TGTGCCAGCAGCCATCCTTCGACAGGGGGACATGGCTACACCTTC
-	TRBV10-3	-	TRBJ1-3	CAISEGRRHGIDSGNTIYF	TGTGCCATCAGTGAGGGGCGGCGGCACGGAATAGACTCTGGAAACACCATATATTTT
-	TRBV4-1	-	TRBJ2-7	CASSQDTGTSYYEQYF	TGCGCCAGCAGCCAAGATACCGGGACTTCTTATTACGAGCAGTACTTC
-	TRBV6-6	-	TRBJ2-1	CASRLRGSPPLDEQFF	TGTGCCAGCAGACTACGGGGGTCGCCACCCCTGGATGAGCAGTTCTTC
-	TRBV10-3	-	TRBJ1-2	CAISENLGDDGYTF	TGTGCCATCAGTGAGAATTTGGGGGACGATGGCTACACCTTC
few	TRBV5-1	TRBD1	TRBJ2-1	CASSWAGTGNEQFF	TGCGCCAGCAGCTGGGCCGGGACAGGCAATGAGCAGTTCTTC
-	TRBV6-1	TRBD1	TRBJ2-2	CASYRGLNTGELFF	TGTGCCAGCTACAGGGGTTTGAACACCGGGGAGCTGTTTTTT
-	TRBV9	TRBD2	TRBJ2-3	CASSSRTSVTDTQYF	TGTGCCAGCAGCTCCCGGACTAGCGTCACAGATACGCAGTATTTT
-	TRBV11-3	TRBD2	TRBJ2-5	CASRHPGLDEETQYF	TGTGCCAGCAGACACCCGGGACTAGACGAAGAGACCCAGTACTTC
-	TRBV2	-	TRBJ2-7	CASIPGGSYEQYF	TGTGCCAGCATTCCAGGAGGAAGTTACGAGCAGTACTTC
once	TRBV6-6	-	TRBJ2-7	CASSYDGRGGYEQYF	TGTGCCAGCAGTTACGACGGCAGGGGTGGCTACGAGCAGTACTTC
-	TRBV21-1	-	TRBJ2-1	CASSDNEQFF	TGTGCCAGCAGCGACAATGAGCAGTTCTTC
-	TRBV7-2	-	TRBJ1-2	CASSQPRQRRNYGYTF	TGTGCCAGCAGCCAGCCTCGACAGCGCCGTAACTATGGCTACACCTTC
few	TRBV7-6	-	TRBJ2-1	CASSLAERDRYNEQFF	TGTGCCAGCAGCTTAGCGGAAAGAGACCGATACAATGAGCAGTTCTTC
-	TRBV4-3	-	TRBJ1-2	CASSPGTRSRDGYTF	TGCGCCAGCAGCCCCGGCACCAGATCTCGGGATGGCTACACCTTC
-	TRBV15	-	TRBJ1-5	CATGRDQPQHF	TGTGCCACCGGACGAGATCAGCCCCAGCATTTT
-	TRBV18	TRBD1	TRBJ1-1	CASSQGAQVNTEAFF	TGTGCCAGCTCACAGGGGGCTCAGGTGAACACTGAAGCTTTCTTT
-	TRBV7-2	-	TRBJ2-5	CASSWWGRPQETQYF	TGTGCCAGCAGCTGGTGGGGGCGACCCCAAGAGACCCAGTACTTC
once	TRBV30	-	TRBJ1-5	CAWGRDLNQPQHF	TGTGCCTGGGGAAGGGACCTAAATCAGCCCCAGCATTTT
-	TRBV6-1	TRBD2	TRBJ2-5	CASSELGGGSQTQYF	TGTGCCAGCAGTGAACTCGGCGGGGGGTCGCAGACCCAGTACTTC
few	TRBV7-9	-	TRBJ1-1	CASSHTWTGERDTEAFF	TGTGCCAGCAGCCACACATGGACGGGAGAGAGGGACACTGAAGCTTTCTTT
-	TRBV2	TRBD1	TRBJ1-5	CASRAGGSNQPQHF	TGTGCCAGCAGGGCAGGGGGTAGCAATCAGCCCCAGCATTTT
-	TRBV11-3	TRBD2	TRBJ2-1	CASSYGTSGSDEQFF	TGTGCCAGCAGCTACGGGACTAGCGGGAGCGATGAGCAGTTCTTC
few	TRBV10-1	-	TRBJ2-7	CASSRQGTSYEQYF	TGCGCCAGCAGCCGTCAGGGAACCTCCTACGAGCAGTACTTC
few	TRBV7-2	-	TRBJ1-2	CASSASGGYGYTF	TGTGCCAGCAGTGCCTCGGGCGGATATGGCTACACCTTC
-	TRBV19	TRBD1	TRBJ2-4	CASSPGTGVRAKNIQYF	TGTGCCAGTAGTCCCGGGACAGGGGTGAGAGCCAAAAACATTCAGTACTTC
-	TRBV19	TRBD2	TRBJ2-7	CASSVGASSGSHEQYF	TGTGCCAGTAGTGTCGGGGCGAGTAGCGGGAGCCACGAGCAGTACTTC
-	TRBV6-6	-	TRBJ1-5	CASSGLGSNQPQHF	TGTGCCAGCAGTGGACTTGGTAGCAATCAGCCCCAGCATTTT
-	TRBV7-2	-	TRBJ2-1	CASGAGGAGNEQFF	TGTGCCAGCGGGGCTGGCGGGGCAGGCAATGAGCAGTTCTTC
-	TRBV2	-	TRBJ2-7	CASSEGGGRHYEQYF	TGTGCCAGCAGTGAAGGTGGGGGGAGGCATTACGAGCAGTACTTC
once	TRBV27	-	TRBJ2-6	CASSTVAPGANVLTF	TGTGCCAGCAGTACGGTAGCGCCTGGGGCCAACGTCCTGACTTTC
-	TRBV19	-	TRBJ2-5	CASSIVRQETQYF	TGTGCCAGTAGTATTGTGAGGCAAGAGACCCAGTACTTC
-	TRBV5-5	TRBD2	TRBJ2-1	CASSRLAGTYNEQFF	TGTGCCAGCAGCCGACTAGCGGGGACCTACAATGAGCAGTTCTTC
few	TRBV7-9	TRBD1	TRBJ2-1	CASSTYRGRGSHEQFF	TGTGCCAGCAGCACCTACAGGGGGCGCGGTTCCCATGAGCAGTTCTTC
-	TRBV29-1	-	TRBJ2-7	CSVEFADGYEQYF	TGCAGCGTTGAATTCGCGGACGGTTACGAGCAGTACTTC
-	TRBV15	TRBD1	TRBJ2-2	CATSRDGTGSGELFF	TGTGCCACCAGCAGAGATGGGACAGGGTCCGGGGAGCTGTTTTTT
-	TRBV2	TRBD2	TRBJ2-7	CASISKRGTYEQYF	TGTGCCAGCATTTCTAAGCGGGGTACCTACGAGCAGTACTTC
-	TRBV27	-	TRBJ1-1	CASSFSVNTEAFF	TGTGCCAGCAGTTTTTCAGTGAACACTGAAGCTTTCTTT
-	TRBV27	-	TRBJ2-7	CASSLSPPYEQYF	TGTGCCAGCAGTCTCTCCCCCCCCTACGAGCAGTACTTC
-	TRBV7-6	TRBD1	TRBJ1-5	CASSPLDRENQPQHF	TGTGCCAGCAGCCCGTTAGACAGGGAGAATCAGCCCCAGCATTTT